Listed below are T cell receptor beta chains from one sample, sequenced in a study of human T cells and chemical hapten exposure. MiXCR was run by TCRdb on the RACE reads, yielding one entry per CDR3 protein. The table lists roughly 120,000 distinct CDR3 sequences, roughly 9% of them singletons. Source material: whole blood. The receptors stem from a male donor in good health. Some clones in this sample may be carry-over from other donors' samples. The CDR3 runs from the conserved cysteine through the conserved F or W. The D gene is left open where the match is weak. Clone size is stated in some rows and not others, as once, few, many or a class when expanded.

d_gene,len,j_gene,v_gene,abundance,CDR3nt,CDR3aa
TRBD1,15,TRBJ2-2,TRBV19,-,TGTGCCAGTATGGGGGACAGGGAATACACCGGGGAGCTGTTTTTT,CASMGDREYTGELFF
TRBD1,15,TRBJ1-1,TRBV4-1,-,TGCGCCAGCAGCCAAGATCAGGGGGTGAACACTGAAGCTTTCTTT,CASSQDQGVNTEAFF
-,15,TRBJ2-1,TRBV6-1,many,TGTGCCAGCAGTGAGATGGGGAACCTTTACAATGAGCAGTTCTTC,CASSEMGNLYNEQFF
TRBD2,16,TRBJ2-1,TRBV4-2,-,TGTGCCAGCAGCCAAGAGTGGGGGGGGGGCTACAATGAGCAGTTCTTC,CASSQEWGGGYNEQFF
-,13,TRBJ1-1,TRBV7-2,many,TGTGCCAGCAGCCCGTATCTGAACACTGAAGCTTTCTTT,CASSPYLNTEAFF
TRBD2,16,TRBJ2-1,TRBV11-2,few,TGTGCCAGCAGCTCCGGACTAGCGGAGACCCTCAGTGAGCAGTTCTTC,CASSSGLAETLSEQFF
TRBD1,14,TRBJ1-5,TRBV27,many,TGTGCCAGCAGTTTACGGGGGACAGATCAGCCCCAGCATTTT,CASSLRGTDQPQHF
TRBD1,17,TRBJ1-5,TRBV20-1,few,TGCAGTGCTAGAGATAGGTCGGGCGGACAGGGGGAACGGCCCCAGCATTTT,CSARDRSGGQGERPQHF
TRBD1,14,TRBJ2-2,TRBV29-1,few,TGCAGCGTTTCAGACAGGGGTCCGGCCGGGGAGCTGTTTTTT,CSVSDRGPAGELFF
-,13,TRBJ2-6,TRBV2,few,TGTGCCAGCGGGGAGTCTGGGGCCAACGTCCTGACTTTC,CASGESGANVLTF
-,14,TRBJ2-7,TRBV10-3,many,TGTGCCATCAGTGAGTCGCCAGAGACCTACGAGCAGTACTTC,CAISESPETYEQYF
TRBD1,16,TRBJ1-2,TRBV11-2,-,TGTGCCAGCAGCCTCCCTTCGAGGGGCCAGGGGGTTGGCTACACCTTC,CASSLPSRGQGVGYTF
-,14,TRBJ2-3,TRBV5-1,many,TGCGCCAGCAGCTTGGGGTTCGTGGGAGATACGCAGTATTTT,CASSLGFVGDTQYF
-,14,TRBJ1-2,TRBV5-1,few,TGCGCCAGCAGCTTGCGATGGGCGGGGTATGGCTACACCTTC,CASSLRWAGYGYTF
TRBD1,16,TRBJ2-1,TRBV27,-,TGTGCCAGCAGTTTAGCAGGACAGGGCCTCTACAATGAGCAGTTCTTC,CASSLAGQGLYNEQFF
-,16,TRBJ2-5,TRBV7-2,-,TGTGCCAGCAGCTCAACTAGCAATACTTACCAAGAGACCCAGTACTTC,CASSSTSNTYQETQYF
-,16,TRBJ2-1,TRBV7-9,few,TGTGCCAGCAGCTTAGGTGCCGGGGGCGGCAACAATGAGCAGTTCTTC,CASSLGAGGGNNEQFF
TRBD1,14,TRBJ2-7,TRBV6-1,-,TGTGCCAGCAGTATCGGGACAGGGTTTGGCGAGCAGTACTTC,CASSIGTGFGEQYF
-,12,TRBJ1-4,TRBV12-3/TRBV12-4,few,TGTGCCAGCAGCCGGCTGCGGGAAAAACTGTTTTTT,CASSRLREKLFF
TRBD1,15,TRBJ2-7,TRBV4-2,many,TGCGCCAGCAGCCAAGCGACAGGGGTTTCTTACGAGCAGTACTTC,CASSQATGVSYEQYF
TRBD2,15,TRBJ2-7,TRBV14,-,TGTGCCAGCAGCCTCCGGACTAGCGCTACCTACGAGCAGTACTTC,CASSLRTSATYEQYF
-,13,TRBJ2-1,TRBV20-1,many,TGCAGTGCTCCCCGGAGCTCCTACAATGAGCAGTTCTTC,CSAPRSSYNEQFF
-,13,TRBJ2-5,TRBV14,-,TGTGCCAGCAGCCAATACGGGCAAGAGACCCAGTACTTC,CASSQYGQETQYF
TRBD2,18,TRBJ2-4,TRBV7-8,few,TGTGCCAGCAGCACCGGACTAGCGGGAGTTTCGCCCAAAAACATTCAGTACTTC,CASSTGLAGVSPKNIQYF
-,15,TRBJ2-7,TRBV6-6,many,TGTGCCAGCAGCCCCGGGGCAGCCGTTTCCTACGAGCAGTACTTC,CASSPGAAVSYEQYF
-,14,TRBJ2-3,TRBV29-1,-,TGCAGCGTCGCAACTAGTTTCGGGTCGGATACGCAGTATTTT,CSVATSFGSDTQYF
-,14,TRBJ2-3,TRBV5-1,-,TGCGCCAGCAGCTTGGCAGATAGGGAGGATACGCAGTATTTT,CASSLADREDTQYF
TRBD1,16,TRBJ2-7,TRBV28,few,TGTGCCAGCAGTTCCCCCGCCGACAGGGGGACGTACGAGCAGTACTTC,CASSSPADRGTYEQYF
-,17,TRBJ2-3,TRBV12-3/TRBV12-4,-,TGTGCCAGCAGTTTTAGTGGGACCACACACCCCACAGATACGCAGTATTTT,CASSFSGTTHPTDTQYF
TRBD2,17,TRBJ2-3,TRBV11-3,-,TGTGCCAGCAGCTTAAGGTCAGCGGGAGGTCACACAGATACGCAGTATTTT,CASSLRSAGGHTDTQYF
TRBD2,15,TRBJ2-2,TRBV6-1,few,TGTGCCAGCAGTGCCAGCGGGGGGGAAACCGGGGAGCTGTTTTTT,CASSASGGETGELFF
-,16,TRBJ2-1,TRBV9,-,TGTGCCAGCAGCGTAGGCGGGTCCAGCTCCTACAATGAGCAGTTCTTC,CASSVGGSSSYNEQFF
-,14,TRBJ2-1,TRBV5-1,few,TGCGCCAGCAGCTCGGTCACACAGGTAGATGAGCAGTTCTTC,CASSSVTQVDEQFF
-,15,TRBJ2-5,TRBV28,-,TGTGCCAGCAGTTTATTTCCGGAGAACCAAGAGACCCAGTACTTC,CASSLFPENQETQYF
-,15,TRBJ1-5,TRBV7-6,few,TGTGCCAGCAGCTCGTTGGCGGCTTCCAATCAGCCCCAGCATTTT,CASSSLAASNQPQHF